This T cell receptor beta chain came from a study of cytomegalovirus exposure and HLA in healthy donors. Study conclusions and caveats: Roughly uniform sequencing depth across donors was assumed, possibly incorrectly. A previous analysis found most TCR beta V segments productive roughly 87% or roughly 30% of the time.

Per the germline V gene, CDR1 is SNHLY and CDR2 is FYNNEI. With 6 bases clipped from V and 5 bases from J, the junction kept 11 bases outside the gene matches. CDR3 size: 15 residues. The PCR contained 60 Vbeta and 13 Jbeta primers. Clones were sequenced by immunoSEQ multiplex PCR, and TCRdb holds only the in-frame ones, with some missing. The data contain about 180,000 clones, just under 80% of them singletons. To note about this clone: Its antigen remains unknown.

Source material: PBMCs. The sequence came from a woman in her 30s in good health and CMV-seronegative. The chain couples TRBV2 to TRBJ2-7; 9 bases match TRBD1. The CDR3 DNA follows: TGTGCCAGCAGCAGTACCGGGACAGGGTGGGACGAGCAGTACTTC. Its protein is CASSSTGTGWDEQYF.